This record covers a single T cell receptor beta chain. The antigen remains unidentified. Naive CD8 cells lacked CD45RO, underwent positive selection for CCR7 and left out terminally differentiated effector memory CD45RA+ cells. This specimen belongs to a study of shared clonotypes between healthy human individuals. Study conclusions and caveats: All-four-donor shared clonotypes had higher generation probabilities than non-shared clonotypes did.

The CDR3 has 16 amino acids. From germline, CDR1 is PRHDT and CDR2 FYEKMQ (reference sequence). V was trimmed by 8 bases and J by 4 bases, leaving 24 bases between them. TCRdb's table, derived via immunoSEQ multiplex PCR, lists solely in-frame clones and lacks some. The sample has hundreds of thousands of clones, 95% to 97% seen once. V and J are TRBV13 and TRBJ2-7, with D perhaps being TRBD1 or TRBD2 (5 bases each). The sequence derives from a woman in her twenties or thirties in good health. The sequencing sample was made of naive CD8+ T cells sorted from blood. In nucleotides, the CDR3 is TGTGCCAGCGGCGTTTTGGGAGAGGGGTTAAGTTACGAGCAGTACTTC. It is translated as CASGVLGEGLSYEQYF.